This T cell receptor beta chain came from a study of blood T cell repertoires in COVID-19. Turning to the study itself: PBMCs, B-cell-depleted T cells, or T cells provided the cDNA or gDNA that made up the material.

Of note for this clone: At the DNA level, this CDR3 is encoded by other sequences in the same sample as well.

The method was immunoSEQ multiplex PCR; TCRdb's version includes in-frame clones alone and lacks a portion of them. The data hold 300,000 to 350,000 clones, with 85% to 90% observed a single time. The TCR comes from a woman under 40 with COVID-19, enrolled during active disease. The specimen sequenced was peripheral blood.

The CDR3 DNA reads as TGTGCCAGCAGCCAGGGGGGTGATCAGCCCCAGCATTTT. Translated, it gives CASSQGGDQPQHF. This chain uses TRBV3-1 (or the pseudogene TRBV3-2) with TRBJ1-5, with D tentatively TRBD1 (5 bases). The V end lost 3 bases, the J end lost 5 bases, and 8 bases lay between the germline ends. The CDR3 loop spans 13 amino acids. Germline CDR1 LGHDT, CDR2 YNNKEL (reference sequence).